Following are 15 T cell receptor beta chains from one sample sequenced in a study of blood T cell repertoires in COVID-19 (dated by TCRdb to 2020 to 2021). Receptors were amplified or captured by the immunoSEQ multiplex PCR assay. Drawn from immuneACCESS, this table holds only the in-frame rearrangements with V and J called that TCRdb kept. Clones are partly lost; checked studies trace under half to an unresolved V gene and leave the rest unexplained. In all, the sample holds around 330,000 clones, and around nine tenths of those were seen once. The top ten clones comprise 4% of the sample. Specimen: peripheral blood. The receptors here all came from a woman aged 45-60 years with active or convalescent COVID-19.

The chain uses TRBV9 and TRBJ2-6, with TRBD2 as a possible D gene (5 bases). This CDR3 contains 14 residues. Germline values: CDR1 SGDLS, CDR2 YYNGEE. V gave up 8 bases and J gave up 0 bases, with 9 bases separating them. The CDR3 nucleotides are TGTGCCAGTGAGGGTTTCTCTGGGGCCAACGTCCTGACTTTC. The encoded protein is CASEGFSGANVLTF.

This clone was counted a few times. CDR3: CASSESRGGEADTQYF. The CDR3 coding sequence is TGTGCCAGCAGTGAATCGCGAGGGGGCGAAGCAGATACGCAGTATTTT. V gene TRBV27 combines with J gene TRBJ2-3; 7 positions match TRBD1. The CDR3 spans 16 residues. Trimming cost V 5 bases and J 4 bases; bases outside gene matches: 12. Germline V gene sequence: CDR1 MNHEY, CDR2 SMNVEV (reference sequence).

This chain connects TRBV6-1 to TRBJ2-1; the match to TRBD1 covers 7 bases. The CDR3 totals 16 residues. The ends lost 2 bases at V and 6 bases at J; junction bases unmatched: 10. In germline, CDR1 is MNHNS, CDR2 SASEGT. CDR3 DNA sequence: TGTGCCAGCAGTGAATTGGGGACAGTCTTGGGCAATGAGCAGTTCTTC. It specifies CASSELGTVLGNEQFF.

The gene calls are TRBV18 and TRBJ2-3; 7 positions agree with TRBD2. The CDR3 spans 16 residues. Germline CDR1 reads KGHSH; CDR2 reads LQKENI. Trimming took 2 bases from V and 2 from J; bases not matched to a gene: 7. CDR3 in DNA: TGTGCCAGCTCACCAGGGCTAGCGGCCAACACAGATACGCAGTATTTT. Translated: CASSPGLAANTDTQYF.

This clone has just a few counts. The chain links TRBV29-1 to TRBJ1-1; tentative D call: TRBD1 (6 bases). Between the trimmed V and J ends, which lost 6 bases and 4 bases, there was a span of 15 bases. The germline gives CDR1 SQVTM, CDR2 ANQGSEA. This CDR3 is 13 amino acids long. CDR3 in amino acids: CSVDGGPSTEAFF. In DNA, the CDR3 is TGCAGCGTCGACGGGGGGCCGAGCACTGAAGCTTTCTTT. The whole variable domain, filled in from reference TRBV29-1 and TRBJ1-1, reads SAVISQKPSRDICQRGTSLTIQCQVDSQVTMMFWYRQQPGQSLTLIATANQGSEATYESGFVIDKFPISRPNLTFSTLTVSNMSPEDSSIYLCSVDGGPSTEAFFGQGTRLTVV.

This clone showed up just once. The rearrangement uses TRBV28 and TRBJ1-2, with 9 bases matching TRBD1. V shed 5 bases and J 4 bases; nucleotides not matched to a gene: 8. The CDR3 is 15 amino acids. CDR1 is MDHEN and CDR2 is SYDVKM in the germline V gene. The CDR3 loop is CASSPRDRELYGYTF. CDR3 bases: TGTGCCAGCAGTCCGCGGGACAGGGAGCTCTATGGCTACACCTTC.

This clone was seen more than once but under ten times. The chain employs TRBV30 and TRBJ1-4; D possibly corresponds to TRBD1 (6 bases). CDR1 is GTSNPN and CDR2 is SVGIG in the germline V gene (reference sequence). The CDR3 has 15 residues. Trimming pared 4 bases from V and 1 base from J, leaving 13 bases between. The CDR3: CAWTLSQGTNEKLFF. For the CDR3, the DNA is TGTGCCTGGACTCTTTCACAGGGAACTAATGAAAAACTGTTTTTT.

V gene TRBV7-3 combines with J gene TRBJ1-1; 9 nucleotides align to TRBD1. CDR3 length: 15 residues. Germline trimming cut 0 bases from V and 4 bases from J; bases unmatched to any gene: 3. CDR1 and CDR2 (germline): SGHTA, FQGTGA. CDR3 nucleotide sequence: TGTGCCAGCAGCTTAACCGGGACAGGGACCACTGAAGCTTTCTTT. Its translation is CASSLTGTGTTEAFF.

The chain links TRBV4-3 to TRBJ2-2, with D uncertain. CDR1 and CDR2 (germline): LGHNA, YSLEER. The CDR3 is made up of 15 amino acids. With 0 bases removed from V and 9 bases from J, the gap between germline ends came to 14 bases. The chain's CDR3 is CASSQEVSNNRELFF. The CDR3 DNA is TGCGCCAGCAGCCAAGAAGTTAGTAATAACCGGGAGCTGTTTTTT.

To note about this clone: The junction departs from the called germline gene at one end, perhaps through a read error. The V and J genes are TRBV7-2 and TRBJ2-1; D is undetermined. There are 15 residues in the CDR3. Looked up from germline, CDR1 is SGHTA and CDR2 is FQGNSA. This CDR3 is CASRLEPQNYNEQFF. Here the CDR3 DNA reads TGTGCCAGCAGATTAGAACCACAAAACTACAATGAGCAGTTCTTC.

The CDR3 reads CASSFKGLINQPQHF. CDR3 bases: TGTGCCAGCAGCTTTAAGGGACTTATCAATCAGCCCCAGCATTTT. This chain joins TRBV11-2 and TRBJ1-5; perhaps TRBD1 as D (5 bases). CDR1 is SGHAT and CDR2 is FQNNGV in the germline V gene. V gave up 3 bases and J gave up 3 bases, with 12 bases separating them. CDR3 length: 15 amino acids.

J is TRBJ1-1 and V is TRBV5-4; D gene uncertain. Trimming took 5 bases from V and 4 from J, leaving 15 bases between them. Germline values: CDR1 SGHNT, CDR2 YYREEE (reference sequence). The CDR3 is made up of 14 amino acids. The CDR3 is CASSSGMRGTEAFF. The DNA of the CDR3 is TGTGCCAGCAGTTCCGGGATGAGAGGCACTGAAGCTTTCTTT.

This clone was observed a handful of times. The CDR3 is CASSAGTSNTEAFF. CDR3 nucleotide sequence: TGTGCCAGCAGTGCCGGGACATCGAACACTGAAGCTTTCTTT. This chain links TRBV25-1 with TRBJ1-1; D perhaps matches TRBD1 (6 bases). This CDR3 has 14 residues. Trimming took off 4 bases at V and 1 base at J, with 10 bases between the two ends. Looked up from germline, CDR1 is MGHDK and CDR2 is SYGVNS.

The gene calls are TRBV9 and TRBJ2-3; maybe TRBD2 (5 bases). The CDR3 totals 16 residues. V was shortened by 0 bases and J by 2 bases, with 13 bases between the two germline ends. Germline V gene sequence: CDR1 SGDLS, CDR2 YYNGEE. The CDR3 DNA sequence: TGTGCCAGCAGCGTAGAAGGAGGAATTGCCACAGATACGCAGTATTTT. Translating gives CASSVEGGIATDTQYF.

CDR3 in amino acids: CASRLGGINEQYF. CDR3 DNA: TGTGCCAGCAGACTAGGAGGGATTAACGAGCAGTACTTC. The chain links TRBV12-3 or TRBV12-4 to TRBJ2-7, with D tentatively TRBD2 (6 bases). The CDR3 runs 13 residues. The V gene lost 6 bases and the J gene lost 5 bases, with 14 bases spanning the gap.